This T cell receptor beta chain was documented in a study of T cells in Graves' hyperthyroidism and ophthalmopathy. Study results and limitations: In the analysis, a 13 V-J model separated ophthalmopathy from stable hyperthyroidism.

V lost 0 bases and J 4 bases, leaving 10 bases between the germline ends. Germline assignment: CDR1 SGDLS and CDR2 YYNGEE. The CDR3 totals 15 residues. As regards this clonotype: Its matching antigen is unknown.

Patients were excluded for uncontrolled infection, other autoimmune disease, pregnancy or lactation. It was 8.5 to 10 ml of fresh peripheral blood that supplied the PBMCs. Regions amplified from RNA transcripts were the TCR beta CDR3 regions. The TCR CDR3 was amplified in a first-round RT-PCR using the HTBI primer set. TCRdb fed the multiplex PCR reads into MiXCR, producing one record per CDR3 protein. The data show roughly 280,000 distinct CDR3 sequences, about a sixth seen once. This receptor was identified in a woman aged 55-75 years with Graves' ophthalmopathy. The V and J genes are TRBV9 and TRBJ2-2; possible D gene TRBD1, 6 bases. The sample consisted of blood. CDR3 sequence reads: CASSVATGSTGELFF. DNA of the CDR3: TGTGCCAGCAGCGTAGCGACAGGATCCACCGGGGAGCTGTTTTTT.